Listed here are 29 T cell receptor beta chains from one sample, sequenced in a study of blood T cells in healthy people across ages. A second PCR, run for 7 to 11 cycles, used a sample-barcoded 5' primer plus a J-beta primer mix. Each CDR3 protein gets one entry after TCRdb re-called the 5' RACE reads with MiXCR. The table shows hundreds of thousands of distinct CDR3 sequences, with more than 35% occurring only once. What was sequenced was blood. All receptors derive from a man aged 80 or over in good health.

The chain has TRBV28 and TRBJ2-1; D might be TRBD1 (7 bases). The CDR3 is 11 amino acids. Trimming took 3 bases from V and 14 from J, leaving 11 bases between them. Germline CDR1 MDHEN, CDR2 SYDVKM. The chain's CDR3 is CASSFQGEEFF. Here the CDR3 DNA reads TGTGCCAGCAGTTTCCAGGGGGAGGAGTTCTTC.

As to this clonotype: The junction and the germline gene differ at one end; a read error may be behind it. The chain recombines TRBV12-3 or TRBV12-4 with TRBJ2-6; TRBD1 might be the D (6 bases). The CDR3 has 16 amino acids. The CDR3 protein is CAGSLDTGNGANVLTF. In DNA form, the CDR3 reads TGTGCCGGCAGTTTAGACACAGGGAATGGGGCCAACGTCCTGACTTTC.

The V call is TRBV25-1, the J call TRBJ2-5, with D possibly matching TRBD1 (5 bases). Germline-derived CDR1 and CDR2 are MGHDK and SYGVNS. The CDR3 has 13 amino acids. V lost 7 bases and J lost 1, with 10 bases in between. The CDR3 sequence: CASTRQTQETQYF. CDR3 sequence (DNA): TGTGCCAGCACCCGACAGACCCAAGAGACCCAGTACTTC.

For the CDR3, the DNA is TGTGCCACCAGCAGCGGCCTTCTCTATGGCTACACCTTC. It translates to CATSSGLLYGYTF. The chain employs TRBV15 and TRBJ1-2; D is unresolved. V lost 3 bases and J lost 4, with 9 bases in between. The germline V gene encodes CDR1 LNHNV and CDR2 YYDKDF (reference sequence). This CDR3 comprises 13 residues.

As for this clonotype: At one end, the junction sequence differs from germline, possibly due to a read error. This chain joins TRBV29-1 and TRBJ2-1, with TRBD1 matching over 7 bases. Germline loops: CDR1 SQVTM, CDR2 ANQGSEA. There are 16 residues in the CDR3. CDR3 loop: CSVEPVRDRAFNGQFF. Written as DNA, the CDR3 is TGCAGCGTCGAACCGGTCAGGGACAGAGCTTTTAATGGGCAGTTCTTC.

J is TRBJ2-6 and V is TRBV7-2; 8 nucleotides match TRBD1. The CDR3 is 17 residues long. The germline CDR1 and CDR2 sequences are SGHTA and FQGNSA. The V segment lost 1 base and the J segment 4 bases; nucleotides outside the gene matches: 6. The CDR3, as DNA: TGTGCCAGCAGCTTAGGACGCAGGGGGCTAGGGGCCAACGTCCTGACTTTC. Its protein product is CASSLGRRGLGANVLTF.

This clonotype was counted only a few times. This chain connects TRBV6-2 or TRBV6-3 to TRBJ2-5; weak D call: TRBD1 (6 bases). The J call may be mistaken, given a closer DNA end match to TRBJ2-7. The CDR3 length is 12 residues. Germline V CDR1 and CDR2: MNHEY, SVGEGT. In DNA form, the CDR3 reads TGTGCCAGCAGTACCGACAGGTACGAGCAGTACTTC. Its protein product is CASSTDRYEQYF.

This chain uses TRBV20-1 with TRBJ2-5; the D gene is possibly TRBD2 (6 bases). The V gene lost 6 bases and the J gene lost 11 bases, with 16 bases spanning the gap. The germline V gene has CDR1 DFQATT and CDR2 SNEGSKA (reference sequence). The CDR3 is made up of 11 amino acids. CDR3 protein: CSAWQPREQYF. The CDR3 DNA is TGCAGTGCCTGGCAGCCACGGGAGCAGTACTTC.

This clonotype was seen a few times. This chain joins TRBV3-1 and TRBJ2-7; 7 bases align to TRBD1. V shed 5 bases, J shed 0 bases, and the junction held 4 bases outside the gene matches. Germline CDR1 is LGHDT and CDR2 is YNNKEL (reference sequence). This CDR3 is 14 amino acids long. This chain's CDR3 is CASSSGTVSYEQYF. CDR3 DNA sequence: TGTGCCAGCAGCTCCGGGACAGTCTCCTACGAGCAGTACTTC.

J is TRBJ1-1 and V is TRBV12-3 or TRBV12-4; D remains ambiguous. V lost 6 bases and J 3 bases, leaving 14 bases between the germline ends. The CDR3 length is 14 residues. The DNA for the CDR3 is TGTGCCAGCAGCCCGTCGGTCTCTTACACTGAAGCTTTCTTT. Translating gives CASSPSVSYTEAFF.

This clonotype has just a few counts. CDR3 protein: CASSQDWGNTEAFF. In nucleotides, the CDR3 is TGCGCCAGCAGCCAAGACTGGGGGAACACTGAAGCTTTCTTT. The gene calls are TRBV4-1 and TRBJ1-1; D is unclear. This CDR3 comprises 14 residues. V lost 0 bases and J 1 base, leaving 6 bases between the germline ends. CDR1 and CDR2 (germline): MGHRA, YSYEKL.

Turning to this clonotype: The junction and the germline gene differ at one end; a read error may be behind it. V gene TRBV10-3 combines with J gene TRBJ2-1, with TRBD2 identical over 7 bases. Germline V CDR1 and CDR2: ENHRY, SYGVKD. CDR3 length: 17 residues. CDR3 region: CAVSESQGGSSYNEQFF. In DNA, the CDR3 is TGTGCCGTCAGTGAGTCTCAAGGCGGGAGTAGTTACAATGAGCAGTTCTTC.

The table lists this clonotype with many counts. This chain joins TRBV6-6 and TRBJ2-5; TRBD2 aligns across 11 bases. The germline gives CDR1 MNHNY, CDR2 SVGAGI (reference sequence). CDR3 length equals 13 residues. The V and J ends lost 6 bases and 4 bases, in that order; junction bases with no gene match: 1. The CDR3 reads CASRTSGGETQYF. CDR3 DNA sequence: TGTGCCAGCAGAACTAGCGGGGGAGAGACCCAGTACTTC.

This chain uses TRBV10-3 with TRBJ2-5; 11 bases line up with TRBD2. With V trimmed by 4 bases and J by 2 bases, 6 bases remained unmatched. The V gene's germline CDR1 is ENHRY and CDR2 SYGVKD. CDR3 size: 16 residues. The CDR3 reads CAISAGTSGEQETQYF. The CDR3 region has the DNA TGTGCCATCAGTGCTGGGACTAGCGGAGAACAAGAGACCCAGTACTTC.

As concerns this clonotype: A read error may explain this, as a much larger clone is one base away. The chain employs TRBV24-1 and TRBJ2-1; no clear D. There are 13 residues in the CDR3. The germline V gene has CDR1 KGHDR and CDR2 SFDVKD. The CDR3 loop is CATSTEAYNKQFF. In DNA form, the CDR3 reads TGTGCCACCAGTACCGAAGCCTACAATAAGCAGTTCTTC.

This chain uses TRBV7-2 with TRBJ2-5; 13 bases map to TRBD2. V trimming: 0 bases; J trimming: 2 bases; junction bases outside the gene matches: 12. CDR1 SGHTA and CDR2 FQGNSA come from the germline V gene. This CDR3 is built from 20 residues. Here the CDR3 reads CASSLAGGALLAGGQETQYF. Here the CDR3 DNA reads TGTGCCAGCAGCTTAGCGGGAGGGGCTTTACTAGCGGGAGGGCAAGAGACCCAGTACTTC.

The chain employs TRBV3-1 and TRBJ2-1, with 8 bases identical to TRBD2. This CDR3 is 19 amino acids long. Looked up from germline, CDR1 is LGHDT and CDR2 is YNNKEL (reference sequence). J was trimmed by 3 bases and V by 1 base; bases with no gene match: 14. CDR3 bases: TGTGCCAGCAGCCAAGCTTATCAGAAGCGGGGGTTTAACTACAATGAGCAGTTCTTC. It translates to CASSQAYQKRGFNYNEQFF.

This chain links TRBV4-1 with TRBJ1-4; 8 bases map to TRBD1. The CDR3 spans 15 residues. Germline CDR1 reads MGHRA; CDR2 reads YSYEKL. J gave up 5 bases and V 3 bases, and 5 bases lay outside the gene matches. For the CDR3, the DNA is TGCGCCAGCAGCCAGATACAGGGGGGAAATGAAAAACTGTTTTTT. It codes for CASSQIQGGNEKLFF.

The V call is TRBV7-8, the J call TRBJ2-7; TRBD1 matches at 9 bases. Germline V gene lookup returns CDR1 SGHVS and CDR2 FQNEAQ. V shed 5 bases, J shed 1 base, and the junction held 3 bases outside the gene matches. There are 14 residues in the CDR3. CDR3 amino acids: CASSVDRGSYEQYF. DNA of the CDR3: TGTGCCAGCAGCGTAGACAGGGGGTCCTACGAGCAGTACTTC.

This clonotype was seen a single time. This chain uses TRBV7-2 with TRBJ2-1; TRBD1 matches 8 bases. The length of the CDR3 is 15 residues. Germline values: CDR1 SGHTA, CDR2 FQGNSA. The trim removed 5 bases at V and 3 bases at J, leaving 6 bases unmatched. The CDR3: CASSQNTGGYNEQFF. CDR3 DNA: TGTGCCAGCAGCCAAAACACAGGGGGCTACAATGAGCAGTTCTTC. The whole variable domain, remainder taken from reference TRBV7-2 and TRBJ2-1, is GAGVSQSPSNKVTEKGKDVELRCDPISGHTALYWYRQSLGQGLEFLIYFQGNSAPDKSGLPSDRFSAERTGGSVSTLTIQRTQQEDSAVYLCASSQNTGGYNEQFFGPGTRLTVL.

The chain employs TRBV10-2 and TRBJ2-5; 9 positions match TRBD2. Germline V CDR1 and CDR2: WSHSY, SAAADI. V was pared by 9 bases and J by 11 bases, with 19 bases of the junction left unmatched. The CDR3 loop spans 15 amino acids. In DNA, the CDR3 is TGCGCCAGTAGGGAGGGACTAGCTCCTTCCTACGGGCAGTACTTC. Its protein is CASREGLAPSYGQYF.

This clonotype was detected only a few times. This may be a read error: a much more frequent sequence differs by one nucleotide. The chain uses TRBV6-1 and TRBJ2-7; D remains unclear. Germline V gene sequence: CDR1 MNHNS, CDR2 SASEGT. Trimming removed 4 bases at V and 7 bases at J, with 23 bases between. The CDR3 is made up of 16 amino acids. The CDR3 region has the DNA TGTGCCAGCAGTGGGGCTATGGTCCGGCGGTCCCATGAGCAGTACTTC. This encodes CASSGAMVRRSHEQYF.

As DNA, the CDR3 is TGTGCCAGCAGGGTAGCGGGAGACCCAAGCTCCTACGAGCAGTACTTC. Translated: CASRVAGDPSSYEQYF. The chain joins TRBV27 to TRBJ2-7, with TRBD2 matching 9 bases. Germline V CDR1 and CDR2: MNHEY, SMNVEV (reference sequence). Unmatched junction bases numbered 9, after V lost 6 bases and J lost 0 bases. The CDR3 has 16 residues.

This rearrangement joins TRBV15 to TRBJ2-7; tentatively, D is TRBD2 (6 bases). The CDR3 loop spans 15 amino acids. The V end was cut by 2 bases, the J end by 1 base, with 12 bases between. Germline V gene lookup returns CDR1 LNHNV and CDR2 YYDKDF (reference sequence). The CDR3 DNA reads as TGTGCCACCAGCAGACCGGGACTGTTATCCTACGAGCAGTACTTC. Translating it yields CATSRPGLLSYEQYF.

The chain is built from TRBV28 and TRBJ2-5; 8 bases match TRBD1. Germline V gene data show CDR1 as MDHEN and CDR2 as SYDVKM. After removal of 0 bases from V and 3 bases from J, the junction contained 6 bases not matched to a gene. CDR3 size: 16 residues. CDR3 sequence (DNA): TGTGCCAGCAGTTTATGGGTCCAGGGGGCCGAAGAGACCCAGTACTTC. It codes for CASSLWVQGAEETQYF.

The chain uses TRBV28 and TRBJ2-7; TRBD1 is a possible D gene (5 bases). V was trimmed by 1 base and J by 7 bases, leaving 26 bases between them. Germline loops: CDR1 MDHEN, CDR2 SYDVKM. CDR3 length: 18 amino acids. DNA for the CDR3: TGTGCCAGCAGTTTATCTTTCAGGGTCGGAATAGCCTACAATGAGCAGTACTTC. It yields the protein CASSLSFRVGIAYNEQYF.

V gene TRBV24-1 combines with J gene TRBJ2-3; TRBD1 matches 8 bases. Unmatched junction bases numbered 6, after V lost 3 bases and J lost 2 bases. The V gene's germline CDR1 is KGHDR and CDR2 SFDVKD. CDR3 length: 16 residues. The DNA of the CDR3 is TGTGCCACCAGTGATCGCAGGGGGCCTCACACAGATACGCAGTATTTT. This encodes CATSDRRGPHTDTQYF.

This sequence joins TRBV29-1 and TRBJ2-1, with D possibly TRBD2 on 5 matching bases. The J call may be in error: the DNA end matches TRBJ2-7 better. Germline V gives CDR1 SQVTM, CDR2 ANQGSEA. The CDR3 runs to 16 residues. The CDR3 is CSVEDLRGSSYNEQYF. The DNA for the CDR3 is TGCAGCGTTGAAGATCTACGAGGGAGCTCCTACAATGAGCAGTACTTC.

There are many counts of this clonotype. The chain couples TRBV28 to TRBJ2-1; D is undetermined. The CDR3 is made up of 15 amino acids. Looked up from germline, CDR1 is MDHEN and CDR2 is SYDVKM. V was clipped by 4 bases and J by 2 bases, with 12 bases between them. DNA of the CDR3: TGTGCCAGCAGTTCGCCTGGGAAGGCCTACAATGAGCAGTTCTTC. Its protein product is CASSSPGKAYNEQFF.